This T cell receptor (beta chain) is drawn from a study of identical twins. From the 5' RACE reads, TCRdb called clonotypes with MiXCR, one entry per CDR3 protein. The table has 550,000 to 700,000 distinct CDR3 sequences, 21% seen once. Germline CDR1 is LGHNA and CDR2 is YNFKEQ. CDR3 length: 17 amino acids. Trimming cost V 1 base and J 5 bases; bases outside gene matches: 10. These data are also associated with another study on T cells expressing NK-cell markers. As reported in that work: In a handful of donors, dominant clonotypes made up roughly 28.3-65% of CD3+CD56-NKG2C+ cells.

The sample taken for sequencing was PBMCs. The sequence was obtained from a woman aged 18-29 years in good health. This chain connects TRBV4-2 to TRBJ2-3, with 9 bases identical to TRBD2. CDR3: CASSQGGGSGGIDTQYF. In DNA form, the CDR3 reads TGTGCCAGCAGCCAAGGCGGAGGGAGCGGGGGGATAGATACGCAGTATTTT.